The clone carrying this T cell receptor beta chain showed up just a few times. No antigen is known for it. Alongside a J-beta primer mix, a sample-barcoded 5' primer served in a second PCR lasting about 7 to 11 cycles. A template-switch adaptor with 12 random nucleotides tagged each cDNA molecule. Every sample produced at least 3 million CDR3-containing paired-end reads. A single record per CDR3 protein comes from TCRdb applying MiXCR to the 5' RACE reads. The repertoire consists of about 1,400,000 distinct CDR3 sequences, with 55% to 75% occurring once and the leading ten covering over 5.5%. The entry originates in a study of blood T cells in healthy people across ages. The CDR3 runs to 15 residues. The germline V gene encodes CDR1 MNHEY and CDR2 SMNVEV (reference sequence). The V and J ends lost 5 bases and 5 bases, in that order; junction bases with no gene match: 5. Whole-study findings and limits: Across the age range, TCR beta diversity per million T cells fell in a roughly linear way.

The sequencing sample was made of blood. This chain uses TRBV27 with TRBJ2-1; TRBD2 agrees at 11 bases. This clonotype originated in a man aged 18 to 29 in good health. The CDR3 reads CASSPTSGGDNEQFF. In DNA form, the CDR3 reads TGTGCCAGCAGTCCCACTAGCGGGGGTGACAATGAGCAGTTCTTC.